These 32 T cell receptor beta chains originate from one sample sequenced in a study of blood T cell repertoires in COVID-19. The protocol was immunoSEQ multiplex PCR, while the TCRdb copy is restricted to in-frame clones and leaves out a portion. The data show 200,000 to 250,000 clones, approximately 82% seen once. Sequenced: peripheral blood. Receptors were obtained from a woman older than 75 with acute or convalescent COVID-19.

V usage is TRBV7-8 and J usage is TRBJ1-2, with 9 nucleotides matching TRBD1. The CDR3 has 13 residues. Looked up from germline, CDR1 is SGHVS and CDR2 is FQNEAQ. V was clipped by 5 bases and J by 7 bases; unmatched bases: 5. CDR3 residues: CASSVTGGIGYTF. CDR3 bases: TGTGCCAGCAGCGTGACAGGGGGGATTGGCTACACCTTC.

The chain combines TRBV2 with TRBJ1-2, with 7 bases identical to TRBD1. The V gene's germline CDR1 is SNHLY and CDR2 FYNNEI. V gave up 7 bases and J gave up 0 bases; unmatched junction bases: 2. This CDR3 comprises 13 residues. This CDR3 is CASKGQPNYGYTF. Written as DNA, the CDR3 is TGTGCCAGCAAGGGACAGCCTAACTATGGCTACACCTTC.

The V call is TRBV6-5, the J call TRBJ1-2; TRBD1 is a possible D gene (5 bases). With 0 bases removed from V and 6 bases from J, the gap between germline ends came to 17 bases. CDR3 size: 16 residues. The germline CDR1 and CDR2 sequences are MNHEY and SVGAGI. CDR3 in DNA: TGTGCCAGCAGTTACTCGGGTGACAGCCGAATAAATGGCTACACCTTC. This gives the protein CASSYSGDSRINGYTF.

Remarks on this clone: The sample carries other DNA sequences with the same CDR3. The chain employs TRBV3-1 (or the pseudogene TRBV3-2) and TRBJ1-2; D unclear. V was pared by 1 base and J by 7 bases, with 10 bases between. Germline V gene lookup returns CDR1 LGHDT and CDR2 YNNKEL (reference sequence). The CDR3 has 13 residues. This CDR3 is CASSQGGSGGYTF. Written as DNA, the CDR3 is TGTGCCAGCAGCCAAGGGGGAAGCGGTGGCTACACCTTC.

As DNA, the CDR3 is TGTGCCAGCAGCCAAGATCTAGCGGGGGGCACAGATACGCAGTATTTT. Translating gives CASSQDLAGGTDTQYF. The chain carries TRBV3-1 (or the pseudogene TRBV3-2) and TRBJ2-3; 10 bases are shared with TRBD2. Germline loops: CDR1 LGHDT, CDR2 YNNKEL (reference sequence). Trimming at V came to 0 bases and at J to 1 base, leaving 1 base not matched to a gene. The CDR3 covers 16 residues.

The chain couples TRBV6-6 to TRBJ1-2; no reliable D call. The CDR3 length is 13 residues. Germline assignment: CDR1 MNHNY and CDR2 SVGAGI (reference sequence). Between the trimmed V and J ends, which lost 8 bases and 7 bases, there was a span of 17 bases. The CDR3 loop reads CASLPSPYSGYTF. The CDR3 coding sequence is TGTGCCAGCTTGCCTTCCCCGTACTCTGGCTACACCTTC.

The CDR3 loop reads CASSLSASTYEQYF. The CDR3 nucleotides are TGCGCCAGCAGCTTGTCCGCGAGTACCTACGAGCAGTACTTC. The chain couples TRBV5-1 to TRBJ2-7; D call uncertain. Trimming took off 1 base at V and 2 bases at J, with 10 bases between the two ends. Germline V gives CDR1 SGHRS, CDR2 YFSETQ. The CDR3 spans 14 residues.

The chain uses TRBV5-1 and TRBJ1-5, with a tentative D call TRBD1 (6 bases). This CDR3 is 15 amino acids long. The V and J ends lost 0 bases and 5 bases respectively, with 12 bases between them. Germline V CDR1 and CDR2: SGHRS, YFSETQ. The CDR3 sequence is CASSLGQGIDQPQHF. CDR3 bases: TGCGCCAGCAGCTTGGGCCAGGGGATCGATCAGCCCCAGCATTTT. Filled out from reference TRBV5-1 and TRBJ1-5, the complete variable domain reads KAGVTQTPRYLIKTRGQQVTLSCSPISGHRSVSWYQQTPGQGLQFLFEYFSETQRNKGNFPGRFSGRQFSNSRSEMNVSTLELGDSALYLCASSLGQGIDQPQHFGDGTRLSIL.

The genes are TRBV19 and TRBJ1-3, with D uncertain. Trimming left V 6 bases short and J 4 bases short, with 13 bases between. The CDR3 extends over 14 amino acids. CDR1 and CDR2 from the germline V gene are LNHDA and SQIVND (reference sequence). This CDR3 reads CASRTPSPGNTIYF. DNA of the CDR3: TGTGCCAGTAGGACACCTTCTCCGGGAAACACCATATATTTT.

The chain employs TRBV7-9 and TRBJ1-1, with D uncertain. Per germline, CDR1 SEHNR and CDR2 FQNEAQ (reference sequence). V was clipped by 2 bases and J by 4 bases, with 11 bases between them. The CDR3 length is 14 residues. CDR3 DNA: TGTGCCAGCAGCTTAATTGGCGGGTCCACTGAAGCTTTCTTT. Encoded protein: CASSLIGGSTEAFF.

The chain recombines TRBV14 with TRBJ2-1, with D maybe TRBD1 (6 bases). Germline V gene data show CDR1 as SGHDN and CDR2 as FVKESK. With 4 bases removed from V and 9 bases from J, the gap between germline ends came to 19 bases. The CDR3 has 15 amino acids. The CDR3 bases are TGTGCCAGCAGCCCTGAGAGGGACAACTGGAGTGAGCAGTTCTTC. This codes for CASSPERDNWSEQFF.

This chain links TRBV7-2 with TRBJ2-7, with D possibly matching TRBD2 (6 bases). V was clipped by 5 bases and J by 0 bases, with 14 bases between them. In germline, CDR1 is SGHTA, CDR2 FQGNSA. This CDR3 has 15 amino acids. The CDR3 DNA sequence: TGTGCCAGCAGCCCCCAGACTAGGAGCTCCTACGAGCAGTACTTC. Translated: CASSPQTRSSYEQYF.

This rearrangement joins TRBV7-2 to TRBJ1-1; 8 bases are a match to TRBD1. This CDR3 is 15 amino acids long. CDR1 and CDR2 from the germline V gene are SGHTA and FQGNSA. The V gene end was trimmed by 4 bases and the J gene end by 3 bases; junction bases not matched to a gene: 7. The DNA for the CDR3 is TGTGCCAGCAGCTCTTCGACAGGGGCACACACTGAAGCTTTCTTT. Its protein product is CASSSSTGAHTEAFF.

The chain carries TRBV7-2 and TRBJ2-6; D possibly corresponds to TRBD2 (5 bases). V gave up 3 bases and J gave up 4 bases, with 10 bases separating them. Germline loops: CDR1 SGHTA, CDR2 FQGNSA. The CDR3 length is 15 residues. CDR3 coding DNA: TGTGCCAGCAGCTTTCTGGGGAGCGGGGCCAACGTCCTGACTTTC. It translates to CASSFLGSGANVLTF. The entire variable domain, with the rest obtained from reference TRBV7-2 and TRBJ2-6, is as follows: GAGVSQSPSNKVTEKGKDVELRCDPISGHTALYWYRQSLGQGLEFLIYFQGNSAPDKSGLPSDRFSAERTGGSVSTLTIQRTQQEDSAVYLCASSFLGSGANVLTFGAGSRLTVL.

The rearrangement joins TRBV19 to TRBJ2-2; TRBD1 might be the D (5 bases). CDR3 length: 15 residues. Germline V gene sequence: CDR1 LNHDA, CDR2 SQIVND (reference sequence). The V end lost 6 bases, the J end lost 4 bases, and 15 bases lay between the germline ends. The CDR3 sequence is CASSTARGATGELFF. The CDR3 DNA sequence: TGTGCCAGTAGCACTGCTAGGGGTGCCACCGGGGAGCTGTTTTTT.

This clone was seen just once. The chain is built from TRBV4-1 and TRBJ2-1; 10 bases match TRBD1. This CDR3 region has 17 residues. Looked up from germline, CDR1 is MGHRA and CDR2 is YSYEKL. V gave up 4 bases and J gave up 5 bases; unmatched junction bases: 11. The CDR3 coding sequence is TGCGCCAGCAGCCCGGACAGGGGGGGAAATCGGGACAATGAGCAGTTCTTC. Amino acid sequence: CASSPDRGGNRDNEQFF.

The genes are TRBV10-3 and TRBJ2-7; 12 nucleotides match TRBD1. CDR3 length: 13 residues. From germline, CDR1 is ENHRY and CDR2 SYGVKD. Trimming removed 4 bases from V and 7 bases from J; junction bases left unmatched: 2. The CDR3 sequence: CAISGDRGREQYF. The CDR3 nucleotides are TGTGCCATCAGTGGGGACAGGGGGCGTGAGCAGTACTTC.

This clone was picked up one time. The chain is built from TRBV13 and TRBJ1-6; D is unclear. The V gene lost 5 bases and the J gene lost 10 bases, with 21 bases spanning the gap. This CDR3 is built from 16 residues. Germline CDR1 and CDR2: PRHDT and FYEKMQ (reference sequence). CDR3 amino acids: CASSASGMWLDSPLHF. CDR3 nucleotides: TGTGCCAGCAGCGCGAGCGGGATGTGGCTGGACTCACCCCTCCACTTT.

This chain joins TRBV19 and TRBJ2-5, with 8 bases aligning to TRBD1. V dropped 4 bases and J dropped 5; count of bases not matched to a gene: 9. The length of the CDR3 is 15 residues. CDR1 is LNHDA and CDR2 is SQIVND in the germline V gene (reference sequence). The DNA for the CDR3 is TGTGCCAGTAGTACAACGGGACAGGCTGAGGAGACCCAGTACTTC. This sequence encodes CASSTTGQAEETQYF.

The CDR3 region is CATSRGNRGLTDTQYF. The CDR3 DNA reads as TGTGCCACCAGCAGAGGGAACAGGGGGCTTACAGATACGCAGTATTTT. This chain uses TRBV15 with TRBJ2-3, with 9 bases fitting TRBD1. This CDR3 is 16 amino acids long. CDR1 is LNHNV, CDR2 YYDKDF, per germline (reference sequence). V dropped 1 base and J dropped 3; count of bases not matched to a gene: 5. The full variable domain, its missing parts supplied by reference TRBV15 and TRBJ2-3, is DAMVIQNPRYQVTQFGKPVTLSCSQTLNHNVMYWYQQKSSQAPKLLFHYYDKDFNNEADTPDNFQSRRPNTSFCFLDIRSPGLGDTAMYLCATSRGNRGLTDTQYFGPGTRLTVL.

The chain combines TRBV19 with TRBJ1-5, with D perhaps matching TRBD1 (6 bases). Looked up from germline, CDR1 is LNHDA and CDR2 is SQIVND (reference sequence). The CDR3 is 15 amino acids. V gave up 3 bases and J gave up 1 base, with 10 bases separating them. In DNA, the CDR3 is TGTGCCAGTAGTATTCAGGGGCTCAGCAATCAGCCCCAGCATTTT. Encoded protein: CASSIQGLSNQPQHF.

The chain is built from TRBV5-1 and TRBJ2-3, with 8 bases that match TRBD2. In germline, CDR1 is SGHRS, CDR2 YFSETQ. The CDR3 consists of 15 residues. Losses at the gene ends were 1 base for V and 4 bases for J; bases not matched to a gene: 5. The CDR3 nucleotides read TGCGCCAGCAGCTTGCCAGCGGGGGAGGCAGATACGCAGTATTTT. This gives the protein CASSLPAGEADTQYF.

The genes are TRBV19 and TRBJ2-7; 13 bases match TRBD2. The CDR3 contains 16 residues. Germline V gene lookup returns CDR1 LNHDA and CDR2 SQIVND (reference sequence). With 3 bases clipped from V and 6 bases from J, the junction kept 8 bases outside the gene matches. CDR3 in DNA: TGTGCCAGTAGTATCAGGACTAGCGGGGGTTGGATCGAGCAGTACTTC. It translates to CASSIRTSGGWIEQYF.

Only one count was recorded for this clone. J is TRBJ1-1 and V is TRBV28; 7 positions match TRBD1. The CDR3 has 15 amino acids. The V and J ends lost 5 bases and 4 bases, in that order; junction bases with no gene match: 10. Germline loops: CDR1 MDHEN, CDR2 SYDVKM. The CDR3 DNA reads TGTGCCAGCAGTCCGCCGGGACAGCCGGGCACTGAAGCTTTCTTT. Protein: CASSPPGQPGTEAFF.

The chain carries TRBV7-6 and TRBJ2-1; 11 bases are a match to TRBD2. Trimming at V came to 3 bases and at J to 5 bases, leaving 3 bases not matched to a gene. Looked up from germline, CDR1 is SGHVS and CDR2 is FNYEAQ. This CDR3 has 15 amino acids. The CDR3: CASSFSGGAHNEQFF. The CDR3 DNA is TGTGCCAGCAGCTTTAGCGGGGGGGCCCACAATGAGCAGTTCTTC.

The chain combines TRBV12-3 or TRBV12-4 with TRBJ1-2; D unresolved. Deletions cut 1 base from V and 5 bases from J, with 8 bases between. This CDR3 is 13 amino acids long. The CDR3 coding sequence is TGTGCCAGCAGTTTAGGTGCGGCGTATGGCTACACCTTC. This translates into CASSLGAAYGYTF.

This clone appeared a single time. The V call is TRBV3-1 (or the pseudogene TRBV3-2), the J call TRBJ1-3; D gene ambiguous. The V and J ends lost 6 bases and 1 base respectively, with 13 bases between them. The CDR3 extends over 15 amino acids. The germline gives CDR1 LGHDT, CDR2 YNNKEL (reference sequence). The CDR3 DNA follows: TGTGCCAGCAGGGTCAGTTACGGGTCTGGAAACACCATATATTTT. Translation gives CASRVSYGSGNTIYF.

The chain combines TRBV19 with TRBJ1-1, with 8 bases that match TRBD1. The CDR3 is 13 amino acids. The junction had 5 bases not matched to a gene; V was cut back by 6 bases and J by 5 bases. The germline V gene encodes CDR1 LNHDA and CDR2 SQIVND (reference sequence). CDR3 residues: CASRQGVWTEAFF. CDR3 in DNA: TGTGCCAGTAGACAGGGGGTTTGGACTGAAGCTTTCTTT.

The rearrangement links TRBV7-3 to TRBJ2-7; 7 positions agree with TRBD1. V shed 2 bases and J 3 bases; nucleotides not matched to a gene: 4. The CDR3 spans 14 residues. CDR1 and CDR2 from the germline V gene are SGHTA and FQGTGA. CDR3 sequence (DNA): TGTGCCAGCAGCTTAGGGACAGCGAGCTACGAGCAGTACTTC. Amino acids: CASSLGTASYEQYF.

This chain joins TRBV3-1 (or the pseudogene TRBV3-2) and TRBJ1-2, with 9 positions matching TRBD1. Germline V gene data show CDR1 as LGHDT and CDR2 as YNNKEL (reference sequence). The trim removed 6 bases at V and 1 base at J, leaving 9 bases unmatched. The CDR3 length is 16 residues. The CDR3 coding sequence is TGTGCCAGCAGTCCATCTCCGACAGGGGGTAACTATGGCTACACCTTC. This sequence encodes CASSPSPTGGNYGYTF.

This chain links TRBV28 with TRBJ2-3; no definite D call. Germline V gives CDR1 MDHEN, CDR2 SYDVKM. The CDR3 spans 14 residues. V was shortened by 5 bases and J by 0 bases, with 9 bases between the two germline ends. In nucleotides, the CDR3 is TGTGCCAGCAGTACCCTGGGCAGCACAGATACGCAGTATTTT. This gives the protein CASSTLGSTDTQYF.

The DNA of the CDR3 is TGCGCCAGCAGCAAGGGTACGGGGGACTATGGCTACACCTTC. Residues: CASSKGTGDYGYTF. The chain uses TRBV5-1 and TRBJ1-2, with a weak D call TRBD1 (5 bases). Per the germline V gene, CDR1 is SGHRS and CDR2 is YFSETQ. V was shortened by 4 bases and J by 3 bases, with 13 bases between the two germline ends. There are 14 residues in the CDR3. Combining the CDR3 with reference TRBV5-1 and TRBJ1-2 gives the whole variable domain KAGVTQTPRYLIKTRGQQVTLSCSPISGHRSVSWYQQTPGQGLQFLFEYFSETQRNKGNFPGRFSGRQFSNSRSEMNVSTLELGDSALYLCASSKGTGDYGYTFGSGTRLTVV.